This section outlines one T cell receptor beta chain sequence together with its context. Its target is unknown. Amplified material comprised TCR beta CDR3 regions derived from RNA transcripts. Amplification began with first-round RT-PCR using HTBI primers, then second-round multiplex PCR was performed. One entry per CDR3 protein results from TCRdb running MiXCR on the multiplex PCR reads. The sample holds around 1.1 million distinct CDR3 sequences; 35% to 40% are singletons and the top ten take around 10%. Other autoimmune diseases, uncontrolled infections, pregnancy and lactation each led to patient exclusion. Clinical symptoms and serum thyroxine were used for diagnosis; TRAb, thyroid ultrasound and orbital computed tomography were also relied on. This sample stems from a study of Graves' ophthalmopathy and Graves' hyperthyroidism. Whole-study findings and limits: With almost 90% sensitivity and around 81% specificity, a 13-signature model separated ophthalmopathy from stable hyperthyroidism. The authors also found most expanded thyroid clonotypes above 0.001 frequency in blood.

V was shortened by 0 bases and J by 13 bases, with 28 bases between the two germline ends. The V gene's germline CDR1 is LNHNV and CDR2 YYDKDF (reference sequence). This CDR3 has 19 amino acids. This receptor was obtained from an adult man with Graves' hyperthyroidism. J is TRBJ1-6 and V is TRBV15, with D perhaps matching TRBD1 (5 bases). The sample taken for sequencing was peripheral blood or thyroid tissue (not recorded which). The CDR3 DNA is TGTGCCACCAGCAGAGATGGTTGGGGGGACCCTTTTAGCAATCAGCCCCTCCACTTT. It translates to CATSRDGWGDPFSNQPLHF.